The 25 T cell receptor beta chains below come from one sample, sequenced in a study of T cells in Graves' hyperthyroidism and ophthalmopathy. The CDR3 regions of TCR beta were amplified from RNA transcripts. HTBI primers were employed in a first-round RT-PCR of the TCR CDR3. TCRdb reprocessed the multiplex PCR reads with MiXCR, giving one entry per CDR3 protein. The sample holds 280,000 or so distinct CDR3 sequences, about 16% seen once. The sample was blood. The source of these receptors is a woman aged 45 to 65 with Graves' hyperthyroidism that later progressed to Graves' ophthalmopathy.

This clonotype was counted many times. The rearrangement joins TRBV7-9 to TRBJ2-2; D perhaps matches TRBD1 (6 bases). This CDR3 spans 17 amino acids. The germline V gene encodes CDR1 SEHNR and CDR2 FQNEAQ (reference sequence). V dropped 4 bases and J dropped 0 bases, with 15 bases sitting between them. The DNA of the CDR3 is TGTGCCAGCAGCTCTCGAAGGACAGTTGCGAACACCGGGGAGCTGTTTTTT. It yields the protein CASSSRRTVANTGELFF.

On this clonotype itself: At one of its ends the junction is not consistent with the germline gene, which may arise from a read error. CDR3 bases: TGTGCCGCCAGTGATCCGGGACTAGCGGGGTCCGCCGAGCAGTACTTC. Translated, it gives CAASDPGLAGSAEQYF. This chain uses TRBV24-1 with TRBJ2-7; 13 positions match TRBD2. This CDR3 has 16 residues. Germline V CDR1 and CDR2: KGHDR, SFDVKD.

This clonotype occurred many times. This chain links TRBV11-3 with TRBJ2-2; D may correspond to TRBD1 or TRBD2 (5 bases each). Germline CDR1 SGHNT, CDR2 YENEEA. Trimming cost V 5 bases and J 1 base, with 14 bases left between them. The CDR3 length is 16 residues. CDR3 sequence: CASSPSGGLNTGELFF. CDR3 DNA sequence: TGTGCCAGCAGCCCAAGTGGGGGTCTGAACACCGGGGAGCTGTTTTTT.

This clonotype was found a few times. The V and J genes are TRBV27 and TRBJ2-7, with a tentative D call TRBD1 (5 bases). The CDR3 runs to 13 residues. V was shortened by 2 bases and J by 3 bases, with 8 bases between the two germline ends. Germline CDR1 reads MNHEY; CDR2 reads SMNVEV (reference sequence). As DNA, the CDR3 is TGTGCCAGCAGTTTAGGGGCTAACTACGAGCAGTACTTC. It specifies CASSLGANYEQYF.

A few counts support this clonotype. This rearrangement joins TRBV20-1 to TRBJ2-7, with 7 bases matching TRBD2. This CDR3 has 12 amino acids. Looked up from germline, CDR1 is DFQATT and CDR2 is SNEGSKA (reference sequence). V lost 4 bases to trimming and J lost 1 base; unmatched junction nucleotides: 1. The DNA for the CDR3 is TGCAGTGCTACAGCGGGGTCCTACGAGCAGTACTTC. Translation: CSATAGSYEQYF.

This chain links TRBV2 with TRBJ2-5, with a tentative D call TRBD2 (6 bases). Trimming left V 4 bases short and J 5 bases short, with 14 bases between. CDR3 length: 14 residues. Germline V gene sequence: CDR1 SNHLY, CDR2 FYNNEI. In nucleotides, the CDR3 is TGTGCCAGCAGTGTCGGGACTGTGGGGGAGACCCAGTACTTC. Translating it yields CASSVGTVGETQYF.

This clonotype was counted many times. The rearrangement joins TRBV3-1 to TRBJ1-5; D is unresolved. V was shortened by 3 bases and J by 5 bases, with 14 bases between the two germline ends. CDR3 length equals 15 residues. Germline-derived CDR1 and CDR2 are LGHDT and YNNKEL (reference sequence). CDR3 residues: CASSQEPHADQPQHF. In nucleotides, the CDR3 is TGTGCCAGCAGCCAGGAGCCGCACGCCGATCAGCCCCAGCATTTT.

CDR3 in amino acids: CAANPGGLAGTGELFF. The CDR3 bases are TGTGCCGCCAATCCGGGAGGACTAGCGGGTACCGGGGAGCTGTTTTTT. The rearrangement uses TRBV6-1 and TRBJ2-2, with 11 positions matching TRBD2. CDR1 is MNHNS, CDR2 SASEGT, per germline. Trimming cost V 11 bases and J 5 bases; bases outside gene matches: 13. The CDR3 runs to 16 residues.

In its sample, this clonotype was seen a few times. The rearrangement links TRBV10-2 to TRBJ1-1; TRBD1 is a possible D gene (5 bases). Between the trimmed V and J ends, which lost 7 bases and 3 bases, there was a span of 15 bases. The CDR3 is 14 residues long. Germline V gene data show CDR1 as WSHSY and CDR2 as SAAADI. The CDR3 nucleotides are TGCGCCAGCAATTCTCTACGGGGGGACACTGAAGCTTTCTTT. It translates to CASNSLRGDTEAFF.

As to this clonotype: A much larger clone differs from this one at a single base, so this may be a read error. Here the CDR3 reads CASSPDRERLTEAFF. DNA for the CDR3: TGTGCCAGCAGCCCAGACAGGGAGAGGCTTACTGAAGCTTTCTTT. The rearrangement links TRBV7-2 to TRBJ1-1; the match to TRBD1 covers 7 bases. Losses at the gene ends were 5 bases for V and 5 bases for J; bases not matched to a gene: 11. In germline, CDR1 is SGHTA, CDR2 FQGNSA. The CDR3 is 15 amino acids.

This chain links TRBV30 with TRBJ2-7, with unresolved D. Germline assignment: CDR1 GTSNPN and CDR2 SVGIG (reference sequence). CDR3 length: 13 amino acids. Trimming shortened V by 8 bases and J by 5 bases, and 19 bases separated the two germline ends. CDR3 residues: CASSIQSPDEQYF. The CDR3 DNA reads as TGTGCCAGTAGTATTCAGAGCCCGGACGAGCAGTACTTC.

This clonotype was counted at least ten times. The V and J genes are TRBV18 and TRBJ1-1; D possibly corresponds to TRBD1 (5 bases). V was cut by 1 base and J by 8 bases, with 8 bases left in between. CDR3 length equals 12 residues. CDR1 is KGHSH, CDR2 LQKENI, per germline. CDR3 nucleotide sequence: TGTGCCAGCTCACCACAGGGGAGGGAAGCTTTCTTT. This gives the protein CASSPQGREAFF.

The chain carries TRBV12-5 and TRBJ1-5, with 8 bases matching TRBD1. Germline values: CDR1 LGHNT, CDR2 FRNRAP. CDR3 length: 15 amino acids. V was clipped by 4 bases and J by 4 bases; unmatched bases: 6. This CDR3 is CASGSPGTGNQPQHF. The DNA of the CDR3 is TGTGCTAGTGGTTCGCCGGGGACAGGTAATCAGCCCCAGCATTTT.

In this sample, this clonotype turned up once. Given a much more abundant clone one base away, this may be a read error. The chain carries TRBV20-1 and TRBJ1-2; D gene ambiguous. The CDR3 is 11 amino acids. CDR1 is DFQATT, CDR2 SNEGSKA, per germline (reference sequence). CDR3 protein: CSAYNNYGHTF. CDR3 in DNA: TGCAGTGCCTACAATAACTATGGCCACACCTTC.

The chain recombines TRBV5-5 with TRBJ1-2; possible D gene TRBD1, 5 bases. Germline values: CDR1 SGHKS, CDR2 YYEKEE (reference sequence). The CDR3 loop spans 15 amino acids. V was trimmed by 4 bases and J by 5 bases, leaving 18 bases between them. This CDR3 reads CASSRTPQGRYGYTF. DNA for the CDR3: TGTGCCAGCAGCCGAACCCCGCAGGGAAGATATGGCTACACCTTC. Together with reference TRBV5-5 and TRBJ1-2, the CDR3 gives the full variable domain: DAGVTQSPTHLIKTRGQQVTLRCSPISGHKSVSWYQQVLGQGPQFIFQYYEKEERGRGNFPDRFSARQFPNYSSELNVNALLLGDSALYLCASSRTPQGRYGYTFGSGTRLTVV.

Details on this clonotype: This may come from a read error, since a much larger clone is one base off. J is TRBJ2-7 and V is TRBV6-5, with TRBD1 as a possible D gene (6 bases). The CDR3 sequence is 14 residues long. Germline V gene data show CDR1 as MNHEY and CDR2 as SVGAGI. CDR3 amino acids: CTSSYQGLYYEQYF. The DNA for the CDR3 is TGTACCAGCAGTTACCAGGGGCTATACTACGAGCAGTACTTC.

In this sample, this clonotype turned up once. The germline gene is not matched at one end of the junction; a read error may be the cause. CDR3 sequence (DNA): TGCGCCAGCAGCCTGGACACCACAACTAATGAAAAACTGTTTTTT. It yields the protein CASSLDTTTNEKLFF. The rearrangement joins TRBV7-2 to TRBJ1-4; perhaps TRBD1 as D (5 bases). Germline CDR1 SGHTA, CDR2 FQGNSA. This CDR3 has 15 amino acids.

This clonotype was picked up a small number of times. This may be a read error, as it is one base from a much larger clone. This is likely a read error, given that the CDR3 carries no conserved phenylalanine or tryptophan at its end. The chain carries TRBV20-1 and TRBJ1-1; D call uncertain. The CDR3 covers 14 residues. The germline V gene encodes CDR1 DFQATT and CDR2 SNEGSKA (reference sequence). V lost 4 bases and J 2 bases, leaving 14 bases between the germline ends. The CDR3, as DNA: TGCAGTGCTAAAGCCGGAGGATTAAACACTGAAGCTTTCCTT. It encodes CSAKAGGLNTEAFL.

Turning to this clonotype: One end of the junction is discordant with germline, which a read error may explain. The J gene is TRBJ1-4, the V gene TRBV10-3, with 11 positions matching TRBD1. The germline V gene encodes CDR1 ENHRY and CDR2 SYGVKD. CDR3 length: 16 amino acids. As DNA, the CDR3 is TGTGCCAGCAGTGGGACAGGGGGACGGGGGAAGGAAAAACTGTTTTTT. As protein: CASSGTGGRGKEKLFF.

This clonotype was detected a few times. CDR3 DNA: TGTGCCAGCATGAAGACGGCGAACACTGAAGCTTTCTTT. It yields the protein CASMKTANTEAFF. The V gene is TRBV9, the J gene TRBJ1-1; D is unclear. Germline CDR1 is SGDLS and CDR2 is YYNGEE. The CDR3 consists of 13 residues. V gave up 6 bases and J gave up 1 base, with 10 bases separating them.

This clonotype has at least ten counts. J is TRBJ2-3 and V is TRBV5-1, with a tentative D call TRBD1 (6 bases). The germline V and J ends were trimmed by 4 bases and 1 base, with 16 bases remaining between them. The CDR3 extends over 16 amino acids. CDR1 is SGHRS, CDR2 YFSETQ, per germline. This CDR3 reads CASSPGARPGTDTQYF. The DNA for the CDR3 is TGCGCCAGCAGCCCAGGGGCGAGGCCGGGCACAGATACGCAGTATTTT.

This clonotype was picked up a small number of times. The J gene is TRBJ2-7, the V gene TRBV6-2 or TRBV6-3; D possibly corresponds to TRBD2 (5 bases). The V end was cut by 2 bases, the J end by 0 bases, with 5 bases between. This CDR3 region has 13 residues. The germline V gene has CDR1 MNHEY and CDR2 SVGEGT. This CDR3 reads CASSYDYSYEQYF. CDR3 nucleotide sequence: TGTGCCAGCAGTTACGACTACTCCTACGAGCAGTACTTC.

This clonotype was counted ten times or more. This sequence joins TRBV7-8 and TRBJ2-7, with TRBD2 matching over 7 bases. Losses at the gene ends were 0 bases for V and 0 bases for J; bases not matched to a gene: 5. This CDR3 has 16 amino acids. The germline CDR1 and CDR2 sequences are SGHVS and FQNEAQ. CDR3 DNA sequence: TGTGCCAGCAGCTTAGCCGGGGGGAGTATCTCCTACGAGCAGTACTTC. Protein sequence: CASSLAGGSISYEQYF.

This clonotype was counted ten times or more. The chain couples TRBV30 to TRBJ1-2, with TRBD1 as a possible D gene (5 bases). This CDR3 is 14 amino acids long. V was shortened by 2 bases and J by 5 bases, with 15 bases between the two germline ends. The germline V gene has CDR1 GTSNPN and CDR2 SVGIG (reference sequence). CDR3 residues: CAWSRPPGGYGYTF. The CDR3 region has the DNA TGTGCCTGGAGTAGGCCCCCGGGGGGGTATGGCTACACCTTC.

The chain carries TRBV20-1 and TRBJ1-2; possibly TRBD1 for D (6 bases). Trimming stripped 7 bases from V and 2 bases from J, with 14 bases between. Per the germline V gene, CDR1 is DFQATT and CDR2 is SNEGSKA (reference sequence). This CDR3 is 13 amino acids long. The CDR3 reads CSGTDSSNYGYTF. The CDR3 nucleotides are TGCAGTGGGACAGACAGCTCCAACTATGGCTACACCTTC.